These 25 T cell receptor beta chains were sequenced from one sample in a study of tumor-infiltrating lymphocytes in primary liver carcinoma. Extraction of RNA together with DNA used about 17-30 mg of unsorted bulk tissue. Synthesis of TCR beta cDNA was carried out from about 0.55 ug total RNA with a constant-region primer. Amplification in three nested multiplex PCR rounds with slightly modified ARM-PCR gave rise to TCR beta libraries. Use of TRBV1-TRBV30 forward primers with a C-beta reverse primer characterized the first two PCR rounds, which lasted around 10 cycles each. TCRdb used MiXCR to reprocess the multiplex PCR reads, holding one entry per CDR3 protein. The sample includes 100,000 to 150,000 distinct CDR3 sequences, 60% to 80% of them seen just once. Sample: liver tumor tissue from sampling region 3. Subset in this sample: tumor region T3, left-lateral pole. All receptors come from a woman between 55 and 75 years old with primary liver carcinoma and hepatitis B virus infection.

Of note for this clonotype: A much larger clone sits a single nucleotide away, making a read error possible. This chain uses TRBV5-1 with TRBJ1-4; 7 bases align to TRBD1. This CDR3 comprises 15 residues. Germline values: CDR1 SGHRS, CDR2 YFSETQ. CDR3 DNA: TGCACCAGCAGCCTCTACAGGGGAGATCATGAAAAACTGTTTTTT. Translated, it gives CTSSLYRGDHEKLFF.

This clonotype was counted ten times or more. The chain links TRBV6-1 to TRBJ1-5; D is perhaps TRBD1 (5 bases). The CDR3 runs to 15 residues. Trimming took off 6 bases at V and 0 bases at J, with 12 bases between the two ends. Per the germline V gene, CDR1 is MNHNS and CDR2 is SASEGT. CDR3 sequence (DNA): TGTGCCAGCAGGGTTTCGGGGGATAGCAATCAGCCCCAGCATTTT. This encodes CASRVSGDSNQPQHF.

Points on this clonotype: A much larger clone differs by one base, so this may be a read error. The chain carries TRBV4-1 and TRBJ1-6, with D possibly TRBD1 on 5 matching bases. The germline CDR1 and CDR2 sequences are MGHRA and YSYEKL. This CDR3 is built from 13 residues. V was shortened by 4 bases and J by 11 bases, with 12 bases between the two germline ends. The CDR3 DNA reads TGCGCCAGCAGCCGACCAGGGAATACACCCCTCCACTTT. Translating gives CASSRPGNTPLHF.

A word on this clonotype: A clone one base away is much larger, so this may be a read error. The V and J genes are TRBV4-2 and TRBJ2-3; TRBD2 matches 7 bases. CDR3 length: 16 amino acids. CDR1 and CDR2 (germline): LGHNA, YNFKEQ. CDR3 protein: CVSSQDLADFTDTQYF. Here the CDR3 DNA reads TGTGTCAGCAGCCAAGATCTAGCGGATTTCACAGATACGCAGTATTTT.

The J gene is TRBJ2-3, the V gene TRBV11-2, with TRBD2 as a possible D gene (6 bases). CDR1 and CDR2 from the germline V gene are SGHAT and FQNNGV. The CDR3 is made up of 16 amino acids. V lost 7 bases and J 0 bases, leaving 17 bases between the germline ends. CDR3 coding DNA: TGTGCCAGCAATTTATTCGGAGGGACTAGCACAGATACGCAGTATTTT. Translated, it gives CASNLFGGTSTDTQYF.

About this clonotype: The final CDR3 position lacks the conserved phenylalanine or tryptophan, pointing to a likely read error. In DNA, the CDR3 is TGCAGCGTGGGACAGGGGGCTGGAGAGACCCAGTACTTA. Protein sequence: CSVGQGAGETQYL. This sequence joins TRBV29-1 and TRBJ2-5, with 12 bases identical to TRBD1. V dropped 6 bases and J dropped 4; count of bases not matched to a gene: 3. The V gene's germline CDR1 is SQVTM and CDR2 ANQGSEA. The CDR3 extends over 13 amino acids.

This sequence joins TRBV11-2 and TRBJ2-7, with D maybe TRBD2 (6 bases). Looked up from germline, CDR1 is SGHAT and CDR2 is FQNNGV. The CDR3 sequence is 15 residues long. The CDR3 bases are TGTGACGGCAGCTTAGTGCGAGGGAGCGGGTACGAGCAGTACTTC. Translating gives CDGSLVRGSGYEQYF.

As concerns this clonotype: It is likely a read error, because the conserved phenylalanine at the end of the CDR3 is missing. Because the CDR3's place on the DNA is in doubt, the DNA is left out and the CDR3 is given as listed by TCRdb. The chain couples TRBV6-6 to TRBJ2-7. The CDR3 is 12 amino acids long, termini counted. Per the germline V gene, CDR1 is MNHNY and CDR2 is SVGAGI (reference sequence). The CDR3 sequence: CASSSVSYELYL.

This clonotype has only a few counts. One base away lies a much larger clone, so this may be a sequencing read error. This rearrangement joins TRBV12-3 or TRBV12-4 to TRBJ2-1; D gene ambiguous. This CDR3 region has 14 residues. V was pared by 3 bases and J by 6 bases, with 12 bases between. CDR3 nucleotides: TGTGCCAGCAGTTTGGCCTGGAGAAGCAATGAGCAGTTCTTC. Encoded protein: CASSLAWRSNEQFF.

This clonotype was picked up many times. The V and J genes are TRBV6-2 or TRBV6-3 and TRBJ2-3, with 11 bases aligning to TRBD2. Germline V gives CDR1 MNHEY, CDR2 SVGEGT. The CDR3 contains 15 residues. Unmatched junction bases numbered 10, after V lost 4 bases and J lost 10 bases. The CDR3 nucleotides are TGTGCCAGCAGTTTGGGTAGCGGGAGGGCCAGGGCGCAGTATTTT. Translating gives CASSLGSGRARAQYF.

This clonotype was seen at least ten times. The chain uses TRBV11-2 and TRBJ1-4; maybe TRBD1 (6 bases). The CDR3 is 15 amino acids. Germline V gives CDR1 SGHAT, CDR2 FQNNGV. V was trimmed by 5 bases and J by 7 bases, leaving 17 bases between them. The CDR3 DNA reads TGTGCCAGCAGCCGCGGACAGCGAGGGAGTGAAAAACTGTTTTTT. The encoded protein is CASSRGQRGSEKLFF.

With respect to this clonotype: A much bigger clone sits one base away, suggesting this may be a read error. The chain couples TRBV4-2 to TRBJ2-7; D is possibly TRBD1 (6 bases). CDR1 and CDR2 from the germline V gene are LGHNA and YNFKEQ. The CDR3 runs to 13 residues. The CDR3 nucleotides read TGTGCCGGCAGCCAATCAGGGGCCTACGAGCAGTACTTC. Its protein is CAGSQSGAYEQYF.

On this clonotype: The conserved final phenylalanine or tryptophan is absent from the CDR3, which likely points to a read error. J is TRBJ2-2 and V is TRBV29-1, with 8 bases aligning to TRBD2. Germline CDR1 is SQVTM and CDR2 is ANQGSEA. The CDR3 is 14 residues long. V lost 1 base to trimming and J lost 8 bases; unmatched junction nucleotides: 6. The CDR3 coding sequence is TGCAGCGTTGAAGGGACTAGCCGTACTGGGGAGCTGTTTCTT. This codes for CSVEGTSRTGELFL.

As to this clonotype: The junction shows a germline mismatch at one end, possibly a read error. V gene TRBV10-3 combines with J gene TRBJ2-5; 7 nucleotides agree with TRBD1. Germline CDR1 and CDR2: ENHRY and SYGVKD. The CDR3 is 15 residues long. CDR3 nucleotide sequence: TGTGCCATGAGTGAGCCACAACAGGGGCATGGGACCCAGTACTTC. Its translation is CAMSEPQQGHGTQYF.

Notes on this clonotype: Germline and junction disagree at one end, which may indicate a read error. V and J are TRBV5-1 and TRBJ2-7; D is perhaps TRBD1 (6 bases). The CDR3 loop spans 16 amino acids. Germline V gene lookup returns CDR1 SGHRS and CDR2 YFSETQ. CDR3 nucleotides: TGCGCCAGCAGCTTGGGACCACAGGGCTACTACTACGAGCAGCACTTC. Translated, it gives CASSLGPQGYYYEQHF.

This clonotype was seen at least ten times. This chain connects TRBV28 to TRBJ2-7; D not certain. Per the germline V gene, CDR1 is MDHEN and CDR2 is SYDVKM. This CDR3 has 14 amino acids. V dropped 5 bases and J dropped 1 base, with 12 bases sitting between them. CDR3 amino acids: CASSHPRNSYEQYF. Written as DNA, the CDR3 is TGTGCCAGCAGTCATCCACGGAATTCCTACGAGCAGTACTTC.

Of note for this clonotype: One end of the junction fails to match germline, which may point to a read error. The rearrangement links TRBV6-5 to TRBJ2-5; no definite D call. CDR1 MNHEY and CDR2 SVGAGI come from the germline V gene. This CDR3 comprises 14 residues. The CDR3 here is CASVKYKAEETRYF. The CDR3 DNA sequence: TGTGCCAGCGTCAAATACAAAGCCGAAGAGACCCGGTACTTC.

Details on this clonotype: One end of the junction fails to match germline, which may point to a read error. The rearrangement links TRBV28 to TRBJ2-2, with a possible D match to TRBD2 (6 bases). The CDR3 is made up of 15 amino acids. In germline, CDR1 is MDHEN, CDR2 SYDVKM. The CDR3 loop is CASSSGEGGTRELFF. CDR3 DNA: TGTGCCAGCAGTTCGGGCGAGGGAGGCACCAGGGAGCTGTTTTTT.

This clonotype was recorded many times. The V and J genes are TRBV29-1 and TRBJ2-1, with 10 bases fitting TRBD2. Germline trimming cut 6 bases from V and 3 bases from J; bases unmatched to any gene: 5. The CDR3 spans 14 residues. From germline, CDR1 is SQVTM and CDR2 ANQGSEA. The CDR3 nucleotides read TGCAGCGTGTTTCGGACTAGCGGCTACAATGAGCAGTTCTTC. Protein product: CSVFRTSGYNEQFF.

In regard to this clonotype: At one end, the junction sequence differs from germline, possibly due to a read error. The chain has TRBV11-2 and TRBJ2-1, with unresolved D. From germline, CDR1 is SGHAT and CDR2 FQNNGV. CDR3 length: 12 residues. As DNA, the CDR3 is TGTGCCACCAGCTTAAGCTTCAATGAGCAGCTCTTC. Translation gives CATSLSFNEQLF.

This clonotype was seen at least ten times. The chain recombines TRBV29-1 with TRBJ2-5; D remains unclear. This CDR3 contains 12 residues. The ends were cut back, 8 bases at V and 0 bases at J, with 10 bases in the middle. Germline CDR1 and CDR2: SQVTM and ANQGSEA. The CDR3 nucleotides are TGCAGCACCTCAGTGTACCAAGAGACCCAGTACTTC. This sequence encodes CSTSVYQETQYF.

Ten or more counts support this clonotype. This chain links TRBV4-2 with TRBJ1-4; 7 nucleotides align to TRBD1. V lost 0 bases and J lost 4; bases outside the gene matches: 8. The germline V gene encodes CDR1 LGHNA and CDR2 YNFKEQ. The CDR3 spans 17 residues. The CDR3 nucleotides are TGTGCCAGCAGCCAAGATCCCCACAGGGGACTTAATGAAAAACTGTTTTTT. It codes for CASSQDPHRGLNEKLFF.

This clonotype was observed once. The chain uses TRBV11-3 and TRBJ1-1; D uncertain. CDR1 and CDR2 (germline): SGHNT, YENEEA. The CDR3 runs 12 residues. V was shortened by 5 bases and J by 12 bases, with 16 bases between the two germline ends. The CDR3 protein is CASSRNGIVTFF. The CDR3 coding sequence is TGTGCCAGCAGCCGGAACGGGATAGTAACTTTCTTT.

The chain is built from TRBV25-1 and TRBJ2-1; 10 nucleotides match TRBD2. Per the germline V gene, CDR1 is MGHDK and CDR2 is SYGVNS. CDR3 length: 20 residues. V was pared by 5 bases and J by 4 bases, with 20 bases of the junction left unmatched. The CDR3 protein is CASSPPLGLAGVRSYNEQFF. The CDR3 DNA reads as TGTGCCAGCAGTCCCCCATTGGGGCTAGCGGGAGTTCGATCTTACAATGAGCAGTTCTTC.

This clonotype was seen more than once but under ten times. This may be a read error, as it is one base from a much larger clone. The J gene is TRBJ1-1, the V gene TRBV4-2; weak D call: TRBD1 (5 bases). The CDR3 has 15 amino acids. Germline CDR1 is LGHNA and CDR2 is YNFKEQ. The CDR3 is CANSQPPGPNTEAFF. In nucleotides, the CDR3 is TGTGCCAACAGCCAACCACCGGGACCCAACACTGAAGCTTTCTTT.